The rows below give T cell receptor beta chains drawn from one sample of a study of post-analysis software for immune sequencing data. TCRdb re-derived calls from the PCR reads in MiXCR, one entry per CDR3 protein. This sample has hundreds of thousands of distinct CDR3 sequences, with 55% to 70% found just once. The sequencing sample was made of blood. Receptor source: a girl aged 2 to 9 with multiple sclerosis. Each CDR3 is given with its conserved first and last residue.

length: 16; V: TRBV7-9; CDR3: CASSLLAGSSYNEQFF
length: 17; V: TRBV20-1; CDR3: CSARDFYGLLAYNEQFF
length: 14; V: TRBV5-6; CDR3: CASSRDILNTEAFF
length: 12; V: TRBV29-1; CDR3: CSVGTDPYEQYF
length: 13; V: TRBV3-1; CDR3: CASSLYRDYEQFF
length: 16; V: TRBV7-9; CDR3: CASSLSPRLSTDTQYF
length: 12; V: TRBV2; CDR3: CASRTDIDEQFF
length: 14; V: TRBV29-1; CDR3: CSVFGLAGSYEQYF
length: 15; V: TRBV6-5; CDR3: CAGSHHDTSIYEQYF
length: 15; V: TRBV20-1; CDR3: CSASVRGISYNEQFF
length: 14; V: TRBV5-1; CDR3: CASSSATGPETQYF
length: 11; V: TRBV9; CDR3: CASSVGGTQYF
length: 14; V: TRBV12-3/TRBV12-4; CDR3: CASSTGQGNYGYTF
length: 16; V: TRBV5-5; CDR3: CASSLEPVGANYGYTF
length: 14; V: TRBV20-1; CDR3: CSAKTVEGLYEQYF
length: 16; V: TRBV12-3/TRBV12-4; CDR3: CASSLGLANQFAEQFF
length: 15; V: TRBV15; CDR3: CATSRDYRGLETQYF
length: 14; V: TRBV7-9; CDR3: CASSLFTSQETQYF
length: 10; V: TRBV5-1; CDR3: CACGSDTQYF
length: 14; V: TRBV12-5; CDR3: CASGLELLTDTQYF